This TCR beta chain comes out of a study of human T cells and chemical hapten exposure. At the level of the study: Sensitization applied 2% DPC to approximately 2 cm by approximately 2 cm of upper inner arm skin.

V was pared by 5 bases and J by 7 bases, with 9 bases of the junction left unmatched. Germline V lookup: CDR1 SEHNR, CDR2 FQNEAQ (reference sequence). CDR3 size: 14 residues. Time point here: patch test 3, about 24 weeks after DPC sensitization. Treatment: therapeutic diphenylcyclopropenone sensitization with weekly scalp DPC. Participating donors were patients with alopecia, aged 18 to 70 years, considered appropriate candidates for DPC. This clonotype was counted a few times. MiXCR was run by TCRdb on the RACE reads, yielding one entry per CDR3 protein. The sample carries tens of thousands of distinct CDR3 sequences, approximately 10% recorded once.

This clonotype originated in a woman in her forties or fifties with alopecia areata. Some clones in this sample may be carry-over from other donors' samples. The chain links TRBV7-9 to TRBJ1-1; 8 bases fit TRBD1. The specimen was whole blood, collected in connection with sensitization to the hapten diphenylcyclopropenone (DPC). The CDR3 region is CASSRPGGPDEAFF. CDR3 DNA sequence: TGTGCCAGCAGCAGACCAGGGGGCCCCGATGAAGCTTTCTTT.